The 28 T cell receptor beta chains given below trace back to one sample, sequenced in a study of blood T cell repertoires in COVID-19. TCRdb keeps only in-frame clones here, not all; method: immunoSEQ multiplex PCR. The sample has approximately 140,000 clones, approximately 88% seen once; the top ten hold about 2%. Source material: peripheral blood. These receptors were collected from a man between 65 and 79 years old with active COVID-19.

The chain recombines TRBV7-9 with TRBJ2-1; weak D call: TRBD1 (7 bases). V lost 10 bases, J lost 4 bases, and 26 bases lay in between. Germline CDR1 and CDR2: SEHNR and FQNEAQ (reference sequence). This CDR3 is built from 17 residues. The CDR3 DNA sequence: TGTGCCACCCAGGGGGACTCCGGTCACCCGCTTTACAATGAGCAGTTCTTC. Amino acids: CATQGDSGHPLYNEQFF.

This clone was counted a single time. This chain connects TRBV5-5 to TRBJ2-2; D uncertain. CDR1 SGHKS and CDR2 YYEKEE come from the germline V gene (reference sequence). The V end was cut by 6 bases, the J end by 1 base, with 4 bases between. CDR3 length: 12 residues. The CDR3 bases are TGTGCCAGCACCAAGAACACCGGGGAGCTGTTTTTT. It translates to CASTKNTGELFF.

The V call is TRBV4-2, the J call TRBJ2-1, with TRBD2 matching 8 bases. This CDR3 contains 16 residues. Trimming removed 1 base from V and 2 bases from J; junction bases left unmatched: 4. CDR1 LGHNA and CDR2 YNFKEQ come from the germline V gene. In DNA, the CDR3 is TGTGCCAGCAGCCAAGGTAGCGGGATCCCCTACAATGAGCAGTTCTTC. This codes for CASSQGSGIPYNEQFF.

CDR3 protein: CASSPDADSSYEQYF. Here the CDR3 DNA reads TGTGCCAGCTCACCGGATGCGGACAGCTCCTACGAGCAGTACTTC. The V gene is TRBV18, the J gene TRBJ2-7; D might be TRBD1 (6 bases). Trimming cost V 3 bases and J 0 bases, with 12 bases left between them. CDR1 KGHSH and CDR2 LQKENI come from the germline V gene. This CDR3 contains 15 residues.

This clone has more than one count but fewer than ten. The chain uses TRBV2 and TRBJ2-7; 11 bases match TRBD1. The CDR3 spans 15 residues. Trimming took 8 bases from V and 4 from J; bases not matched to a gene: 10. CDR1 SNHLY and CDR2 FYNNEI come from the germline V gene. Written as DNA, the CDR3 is TGTGCCAGCCGATCCGGACAGGGGGCCCGGTACGAGCAGTACTTC. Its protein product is CASRSGQGARYEQYF.

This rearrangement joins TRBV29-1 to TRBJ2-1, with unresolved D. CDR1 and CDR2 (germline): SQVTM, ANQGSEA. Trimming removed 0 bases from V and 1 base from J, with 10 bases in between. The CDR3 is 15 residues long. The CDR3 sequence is CSVEDPRVSYNEQFF. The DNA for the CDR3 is TGCAGCGTTGAAGATCCTCGGGTTTCCTACAATGAGCAGTTCTTC.

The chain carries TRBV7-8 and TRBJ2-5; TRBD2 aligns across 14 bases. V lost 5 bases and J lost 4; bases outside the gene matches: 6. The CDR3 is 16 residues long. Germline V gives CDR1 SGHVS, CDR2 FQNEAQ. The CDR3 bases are TGTGCCAGCAGCGCGCGACTAGCGGGAGGGACAGAGACCCAGTACTTC. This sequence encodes CASSARLAGGTETQYF.

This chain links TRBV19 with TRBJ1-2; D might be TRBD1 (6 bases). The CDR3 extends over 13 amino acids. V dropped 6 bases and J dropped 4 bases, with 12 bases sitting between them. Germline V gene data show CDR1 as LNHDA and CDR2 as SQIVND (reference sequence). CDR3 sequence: CASSTDRFYGYTF. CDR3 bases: TGTGCCAGTAGCACGGACAGATTCTATGGCTACACCTTC.

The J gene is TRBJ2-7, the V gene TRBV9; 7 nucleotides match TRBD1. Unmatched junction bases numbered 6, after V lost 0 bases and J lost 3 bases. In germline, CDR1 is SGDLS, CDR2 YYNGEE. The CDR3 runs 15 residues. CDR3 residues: CASSVGGGQLYEQYF. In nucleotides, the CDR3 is TGTGCCAGCAGCGTAGGAGGGGGACAGCTCTACGAGCAGTACTTC.

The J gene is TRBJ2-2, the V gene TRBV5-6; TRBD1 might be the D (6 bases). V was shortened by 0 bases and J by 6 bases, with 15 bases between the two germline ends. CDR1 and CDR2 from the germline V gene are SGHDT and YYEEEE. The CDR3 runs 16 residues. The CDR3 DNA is TGTGCCAGCAGCTTGGTTGGCAGGGGAACCGCCGGGGAGCTGTTTTTT. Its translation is CASSLVGRGTAGELFF.

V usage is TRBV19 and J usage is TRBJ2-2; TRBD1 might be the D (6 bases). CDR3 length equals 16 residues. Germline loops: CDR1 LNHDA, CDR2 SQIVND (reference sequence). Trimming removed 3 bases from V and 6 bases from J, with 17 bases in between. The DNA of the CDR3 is TGTGCCAGTAGTATCCGGACAGCGCGAAGGGCCGGGGAGCTGTTTTTT. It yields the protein CASSIRTARRAGELFF. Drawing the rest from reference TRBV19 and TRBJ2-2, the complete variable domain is DGGITQSPKYLFRKEGQNVTLSCEQNLNHDAMYWYRQDPGQGLRLIYYSQIVNDFQKGDIAEGYSVSREKKESFPLTVTSAQKNPTAFYLCASSIRTARRAGELFFGEGSRLTVL.

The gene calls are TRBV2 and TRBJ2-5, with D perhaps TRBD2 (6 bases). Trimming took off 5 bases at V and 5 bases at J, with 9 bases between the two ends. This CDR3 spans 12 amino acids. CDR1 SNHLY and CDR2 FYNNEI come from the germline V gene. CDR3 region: CASSRREETQYF. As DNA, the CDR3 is TGTGCCAGCAGTAGGAGGGAGGAGACCCAGTACTTC.

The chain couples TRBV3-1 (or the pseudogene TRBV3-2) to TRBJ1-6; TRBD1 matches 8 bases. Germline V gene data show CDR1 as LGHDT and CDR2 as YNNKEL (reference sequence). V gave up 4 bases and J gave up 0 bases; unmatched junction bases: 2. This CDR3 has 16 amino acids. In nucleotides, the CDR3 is TGTGCCAGCAGCCCAGGGGGCCGCTCCTATAATTCACCCCTCCACTTT. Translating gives CASSPGGRSYNSPLHF.

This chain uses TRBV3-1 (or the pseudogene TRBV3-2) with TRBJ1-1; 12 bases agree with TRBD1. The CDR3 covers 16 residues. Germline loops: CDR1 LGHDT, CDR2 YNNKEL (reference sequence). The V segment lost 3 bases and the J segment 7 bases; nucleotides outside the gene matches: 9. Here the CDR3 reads CASSHRDRGRKGEAFF. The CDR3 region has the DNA TGTGCCAGCAGCCATCGGGACAGGGGGCGTAAGGGTGAAGCTTTCTTT.

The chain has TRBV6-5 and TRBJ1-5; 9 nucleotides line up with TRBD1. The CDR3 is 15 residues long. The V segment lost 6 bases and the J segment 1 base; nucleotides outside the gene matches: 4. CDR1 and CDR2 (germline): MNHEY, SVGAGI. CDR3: CASSTGGASNQPQHF. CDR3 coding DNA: TGTGCCAGCAGCACAGGGGGCGCAAGCAATCAGCCCCAGCATTTT.

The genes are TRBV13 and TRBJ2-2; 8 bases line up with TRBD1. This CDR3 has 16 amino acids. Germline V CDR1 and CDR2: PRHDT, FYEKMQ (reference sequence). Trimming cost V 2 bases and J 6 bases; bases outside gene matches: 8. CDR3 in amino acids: CASSLTDRVGAGELFF. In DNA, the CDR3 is TGTGCCAGCAGCTTAACGGACAGGGTCGGGGCCGGGGAGCTGTTTTTT. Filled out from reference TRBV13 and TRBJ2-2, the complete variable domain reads AAGVIQSPRHLIKEKRETATLKCYPIPRHDTVYWYQQGPGQDPQFLISFYEKMQSDKGSIPDRFSAQQFSDYHSELNMSSLELGDSALYFCASSLTDRVGAGELFFGEGSRLTVL.

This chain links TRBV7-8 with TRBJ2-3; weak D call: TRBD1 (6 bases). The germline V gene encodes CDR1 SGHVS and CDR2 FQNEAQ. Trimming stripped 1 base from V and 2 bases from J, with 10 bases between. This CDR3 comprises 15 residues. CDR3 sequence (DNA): TGTGCCAGCAGCTTAGGGGGACAAGACACAGATACGCAGTATTTT. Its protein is CASSLGGQDTDTQYF.

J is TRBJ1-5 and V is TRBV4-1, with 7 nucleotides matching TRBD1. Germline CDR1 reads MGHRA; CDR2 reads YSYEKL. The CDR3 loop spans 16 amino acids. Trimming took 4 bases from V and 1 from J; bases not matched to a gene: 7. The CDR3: CASSLLPGQSNQPQHF. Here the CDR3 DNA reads TGCGCCAGCAGCCTCCTCCCGGGACAGAGCAATCAGCCCCAGCATTTT.

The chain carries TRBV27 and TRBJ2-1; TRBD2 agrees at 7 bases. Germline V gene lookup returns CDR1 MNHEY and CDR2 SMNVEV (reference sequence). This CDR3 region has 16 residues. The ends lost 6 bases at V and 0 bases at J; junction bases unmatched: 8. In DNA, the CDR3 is TGTGCCAGCAGCTCCGGGAGGTTGAGCTCCTACAATGAGCAGTTCTTC. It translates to CASSSGRLSSYNEQFF.

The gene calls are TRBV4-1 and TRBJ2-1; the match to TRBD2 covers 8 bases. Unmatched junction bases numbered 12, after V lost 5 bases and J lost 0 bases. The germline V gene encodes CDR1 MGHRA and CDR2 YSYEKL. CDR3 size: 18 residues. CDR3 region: CASSSRTSPALSYNEQFF. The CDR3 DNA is TGCGCCAGCAGCTCCCGGACTAGCCCAGCCCTCTCCTACAATGAGCAGTTCTTC.

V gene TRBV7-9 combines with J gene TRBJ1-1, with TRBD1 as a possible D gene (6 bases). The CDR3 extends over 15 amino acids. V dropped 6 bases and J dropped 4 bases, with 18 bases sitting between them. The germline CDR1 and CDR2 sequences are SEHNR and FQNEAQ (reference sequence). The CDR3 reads CASRASNRVSTEAFF. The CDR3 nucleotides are TGTGCCAGCAGAGCTTCGAACAGGGTGAGCACTGAAGCTTTCTTT.

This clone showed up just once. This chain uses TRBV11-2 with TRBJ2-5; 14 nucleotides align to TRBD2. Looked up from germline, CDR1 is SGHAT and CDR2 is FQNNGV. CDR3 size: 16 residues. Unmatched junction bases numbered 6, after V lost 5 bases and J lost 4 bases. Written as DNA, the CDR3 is TGTGCCAGCAGCCCGGGGACTAGCGGGAGTGGAGAGACCCAGTACTTC. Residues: CASSPGTSGSGETQYF.

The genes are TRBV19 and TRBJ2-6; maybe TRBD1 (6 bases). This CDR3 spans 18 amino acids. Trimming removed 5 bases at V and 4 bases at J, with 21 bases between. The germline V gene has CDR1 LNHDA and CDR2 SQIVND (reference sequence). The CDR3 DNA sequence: TGTGCCAGTAGTGTCATGACAGGTTCGGCGCTAGGGGCCAACGTCCTGACTTTC. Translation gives CASSVMTGSALGANVLTF.

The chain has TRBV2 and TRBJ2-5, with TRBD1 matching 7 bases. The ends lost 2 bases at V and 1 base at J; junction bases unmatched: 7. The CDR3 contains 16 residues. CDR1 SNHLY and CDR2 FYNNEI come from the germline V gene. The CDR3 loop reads CASSEPRTGFQETQYF. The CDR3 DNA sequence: TGTGCCAGCAGTGAACCGCGGACAGGTTTCCAAGAGACCCAGTACTTC.

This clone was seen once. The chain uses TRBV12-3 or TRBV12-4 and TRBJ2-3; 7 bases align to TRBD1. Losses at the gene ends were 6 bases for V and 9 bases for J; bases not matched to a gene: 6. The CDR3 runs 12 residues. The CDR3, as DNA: TGTGCCAGCAGACCTACAGGGGACACGCAGTATTTT. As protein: CASRPTGDTQYF.

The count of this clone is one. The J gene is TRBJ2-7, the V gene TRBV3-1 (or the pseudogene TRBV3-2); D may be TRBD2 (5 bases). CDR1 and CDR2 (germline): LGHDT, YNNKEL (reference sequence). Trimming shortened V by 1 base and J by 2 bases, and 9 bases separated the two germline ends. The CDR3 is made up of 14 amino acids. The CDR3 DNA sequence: TGTGCCAGCAGCCAAGGGGAGTCTGCCTACGAGCAGTACTTC. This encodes CASSQGESAYEQYF.

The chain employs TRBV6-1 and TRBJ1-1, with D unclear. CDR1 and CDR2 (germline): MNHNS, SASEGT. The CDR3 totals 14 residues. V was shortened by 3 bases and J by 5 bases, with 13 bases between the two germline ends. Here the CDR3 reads CASSEETVITEAFF. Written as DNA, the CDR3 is TGTGCCAGCAGTGAGGAGACCGTCATAACTGAAGCTTTCTTT.

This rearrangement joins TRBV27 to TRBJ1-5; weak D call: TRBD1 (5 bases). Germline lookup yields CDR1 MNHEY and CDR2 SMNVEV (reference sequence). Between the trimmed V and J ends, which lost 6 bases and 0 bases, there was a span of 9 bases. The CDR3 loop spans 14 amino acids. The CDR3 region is CASSTQGSNQPQHF. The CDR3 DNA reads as TGTGCCAGCAGCACCCAGGGTAGCAATCAGCCCCAGCATTTT.